The T cell receptor beta chain described here comes from a study of cytomegalovirus exposure and HLA in healthy donors. There are a few counts of this clone. Its antigen is unknown. Healthy bone marrow donors formed the donor group. PCR involved 60 Vbeta and 13 Jbeta primers. Some clones are missing from TCRdb's copy, which holds only in-frame ones; the method was immunoSEQ multiplex PCR. The sample shows 100,000 to 130,000 clones, about 84% of them seen only once. Whole-study findings and limits: Productive status was seen about 87% or about 30% of the time for most TCR beta V segments in an earlier analysis.

The clonotype comes from a man aged 25-40 years in good health and CMV-seronegative. The sample comprised PBMCs.

This CDR3 is CACTHTAGSNSPLHF. For the CDR3, the DNA is TGTGCCTGCACCCATACAGCGGGTTCTAATTCACCCCTCCACTTT. The V gene is TRBV30, the J gene TRBJ1-6; D is uncertain. This CDR3 contains 15 residues. Trimming stripped 6 bases from V and 6 bases from J, with 18 bases between. CDR1 and CDR2 from the germline V gene are GTSNPN and SVGIG (reference sequence).